These 23 T cell receptor beta chains originate from one sample sequenced in a study of blood T cell repertoires in COVID-19. The method was immunoSEQ multiplex PCR; TCRdb's version includes in-frame clones alone and lacks a portion of them. The sample shows around 90,000 clones, 88% of them seen only once. Specimen: peripheral blood. Every receptor here comes from a man aged 45-65 years with COVID-19, enrolled during active disease.

This chain joins TRBV12-3 or TRBV12-4 and TRBJ2-7, with D maybe TRBD1 (5 bases). The CDR3 loop spans 13 amino acids. Trimming cost V 10 bases and J 2 bases, with 15 bases left between them. CDR3 loop: CAISTTAAYEQYF. The CDR3 DNA reads TGTGCCATTTCGACGACAGCCGCCTACGAGCAGTACTTC.

This chain joins TRBV5-1 and TRBJ2-1; D may be TRBD2 (5 bases). V lost 4 bases to trimming and J lost 4 bases, with 15 bases between them. Germline V gives CDR1 SGHRS, CDR2 YFSETQ. This CDR3 has 15 amino acids. CDR3 nucleotides: TGCGCCAGCAGCCCCTGGGGAGAACCTTACAATGAGCAGTTCTTC. Its translation is CASSPWGEPYNEQFF. The variable domain in full, with the rest retrieved from reference TRBV5-1 and TRBJ2-1, is KAGVTQTPRYLIKTRGQQVTLSCSPISGHRSVSWYQQTPGQGLQFLFEYFSETQRNKGNFPGRFSGRQFSNSRSEMNVSTLELGDSALYLCASSPWGEPYNEQFFGPGTRLTVL.

This chain uses TRBV21-1 with TRBJ2-7; the D call in the table, TRBD1, was not verified against the DNA. TRBV21-1 is a pseudogene. CDR3 length equals 16 residues. CDR3 sequence reads: CASSNSGHVHSYEQYF. The CDR3 nucleotides read TGTGCCAGCAGCAACTCGGGACACGTTCACTCCTACGAGCAGTACTTC.

The chain carries TRBV3-1 (or the pseudogene TRBV3-2) and TRBJ1-4, with 10 bases that match TRBD1. Unmatched junction bases numbered 3, after V lost 5 bases and J lost 6 bases. The length of the CDR3 is 14 residues. The germline CDR1 and CDR2 sequences are LGHDT and YNNKEL (reference sequence). The CDR3 protein is CASSGTGVHEKLFF. CDR3 coding DNA: TGTGCCAGCAGCGGGACAGGGGTCCATGAAAAACTGTTTTTT.

The rearrangement uses TRBV7-8 and TRBJ1-2; perhaps TRBD1 as D (6 bases). Germline assignment: CDR1 SGHVS and CDR2 FQNEAQ. This CDR3 has 14 residues. The ends were cut back, 1 base at V and 2 bases at J, with 8 bases in the middle. CDR3 sequence (DNA): TGTGCCAGCAGCTTAGACGACAGGAACTATGGCTACACCTTC. Translated, it gives CASSLDDRNYGYTF.

This sequence joins TRBV2 and TRBJ1-3; D gene unclear. V lost 7 bases and J lost 0, with 13 bases in between. Germline values: CDR1 SNHLY, CDR2 FYNNEI. The CDR3 is 15 residues long. The DNA of the CDR3 is TGTGCCAGCACCAGAGACGGGTACTCTGGAAACACCATATATTTT. Translation: CASTRDGYSGNTIYF.

The rearrangement uses TRBV6-4 and TRBJ2-3; unclear D gene. The CDR3 runs 14 residues. CDR1 is MRHNA and CDR2 is SNTAGT in the germline V gene. Trimming took off 6 bases at V and 6 bases at J, with 16 bases between the two ends. CDR3 loop: CASSPSSWADTQYF. CDR3 bases: TGTGCCAGCAGCCCCTCCTCCTGGGCCGATACGCAGTATTTT.

The chain recombines TRBV4-2 with TRBJ2-7, with 10 positions matching TRBD2. CDR3 length: 16 residues. With V trimmed by 0 bases and J by 2 bases, 4 bases remained unmatched. CDR1 and CDR2 (germline): LGHNA, YNFKEQ. The CDR3 region has the DNA TGTGCCAGCAGCCAAGAAATAGCGGGGGGTCCCTACGAGCAGTACTTC. This encodes CASSQEIAGGPYEQYF.

V usage is TRBV30 and J usage is TRBJ1-5; 8 bases align to TRBD1. CDR1 is GTSNPN and CDR2 is SVGIG in the germline V gene (reference sequence). With 4 bases clipped from V and 0 bases from J, the junction kept 14 bases outside the gene matches. The CDR3 covers 18 residues. DNA for the CDR3: TGTGCCTGGAACCCTGGGGACAGGTTGTTGATTAGCAATCAGCCCCAGCATTTT. Protein: CAWNPGDRLLISNQPQHF.

The rearrangement links TRBV5-1 to TRBJ2-2, with 9 nucleotides matching TRBD1. The CDR3 sequence is 16 residues long. From germline, CDR1 is SGHRS and CDR2 YFSETQ. Germline trimming cut 0 bases from V and 4 bases from J; bases unmatched to any gene: 4. CDR3 coding DNA: TGCGCCAGCAGCTTGGGGAACAGGGGGCCCACCGGGGAGCTGTTTTTT. It translates to CASSLGNRGPTGELFF. The whole variable domain, remainder taken from reference TRBV5-1 and TRBJ2-2, is KAGVTQTPRYLIKTRGQQVTLSCSPISGHRSVSWYQQTPGQGLQFLFEYFSETQRNKGNFPGRFSGRQFSNSRSEMNVSTLELGDSALYLCASSLGNRGPTGELFFGEGSRLTVL.

V is TRBV6-5 and J is TRBJ2-3; D is uncertain. V lost 5 bases and J lost 1, with 10 bases in between. Germline CDR1 MNHEY, CDR2 SVGAGI. The CDR3 spans 14 residues. The CDR3 spells CASSISRGTDTQYF. In nucleotides, the CDR3 is TGTGCCAGCAGTATATCGAGAGGCACAGATACGCAGTATTTT.

This clone was counted between two and nine times. The chain joins TRBV3-1 (or the pseudogene TRBV3-2) to TRBJ2-7; 11 nucleotides agree with TRBD2. The CDR3 runs to 15 residues. Losses at the gene ends were 5 bases for V and 3 bases for J; bases not matched to a gene: 6. Germline V gene lookup returns CDR1 LGHDT and CDR2 YNNKEL (reference sequence). CDR3 residues: CASSSTSGGSYEQYF. The CDR3 DNA sequence: TGTGCCAGCAGCTCAACTAGCGGGGGCAGCTACGAGCAGTACTTC.

The chain joins TRBV5-1 to TRBJ2-5; 7 nucleotides line up with TRBD1. After removal of 5 bases from V and 3 bases from J, the junction contained 7 bases not matched to a gene. The germline gives CDR1 SGHRS, CDR2 YFSETQ. CDR3 length equals 14 residues. As DNA, the CDR3 is TGCGCCAGCAGACCGGGACAGAGAAAAGAGACCCAGTACTTC. Translating gives CASRPGQRKETQYF.

The chain recombines TRBV9 with TRBJ2-2, with TRBD2 matching 10 bases. Germline V gives CDR1 SGDLS, CDR2 YYNGEE. This CDR3 is built from 15 residues. J was trimmed by 3 bases and V by 1 base; bases with no gene match: 0. CDR3 in DNA: TGTGCCAGCAGCGTAACTAGCGGGGACACCGGGGAGCTGTTTTTT. Translated: CASSVTSGDTGELFF.

The chain recombines TRBV9 with TRBJ2-3; maybe TRBD1 (8 bases). The CDR3 has 14 residues. V shed 3 bases and J shed 6 bases, with 14 bases lying between them. Germline CDR1 SGDLS, CDR2 YYNGEE. This chain's CDR3 is CASSAGQGGDTQYF. CDR3 DNA: TGTGCCAGCAGCGCCGGACAGGGAGGGGATACGCAGTATTTT.

The rearrangement uses TRBV21-1 and TRBJ1-2; the tabulated D call, TRBD1, remains unverified against the DNA. TRBV21-1 is classified as a pseudogene. The CDR3 runs 11 residues. CDR3 region: CAPTQGNGYTF. CDR3 nucleotide sequence: TGTGCCCCCACCCAGGGAAACGGCTACACCTTC.

The rearrangement uses TRBV2 and TRBJ2-5, with 8 bases matching TRBD1. Germline CDR1 is SNHLY and CDR2 is FYNNEI. J was trimmed by 3 bases and V by 6 bases; bases with no gene match: 3. The CDR3 runs 13 residues. The CDR3 DNA follows: TGTGCCAGCAGGATGGACAGGGAAGAGACCCAGTACTTC. Encoded protein: CASRMDREETQYF.

Notes on this clone: An end of the junction does not agree with germline; a read error may underlie this. The V and J genes are TRBV7-8 and TRBJ1-1; TRBD1 matches 7 bases. Germline assignment: CDR1 SGHVS and CDR2 FQNEAQ. The CDR3 is 14 amino acids. Written as DNA, the CDR3 is TGTGCCAGCAGCTTACGTACGACAGGGACTGAGGCTTTCTTT. Translation: CASSLRTTGTEAFF.

Points on this clone: The same CDR3 is also encoded by other DNA sequences in this sample. CDR3 in amino acids: CASSSGQSYEQYF. The CDR3 DNA reads TGTGCCAGCAGTTCGGGACAGTCCTACGAGCAGTACTTC. V usage is TRBV28 and J usage is TRBJ2-7; 7 nucleotides match TRBD1. Per the germline V gene, CDR1 is MDHEN and CDR2 is SYDVKM. This CDR3 has 13 residues. V shed 4 bases and J 1 base; nucleotides not matched to a gene: 1.

V gene TRBV3-1 (or the pseudogene TRBV3-2) combines with J gene TRBJ2-7; TRBD1 matches at 9 bases. From germline, CDR1 is LGHDT and CDR2 YNNKEL (reference sequence). The V segment lost 0 bases and the J segment 2 bases; nucleotides outside the gene matches: 5. This CDR3 contains 16 residues. The CDR3 DNA is TGTGCCAGCAGCCAAGAGGGACAGGGTCCCCCCTACGAGCAGTACTTC. It codes for CASSQEGQGPPYEQYF.

J is TRBJ1-1 and V is TRBV18, with 7 bases matching TRBD1. CDR3 length equals 14 residues. CDR1 and CDR2 (germline): KGHSH, LQKENI. V gave up 3 bases and J gave up 4 bases; unmatched junction bases: 5. CDR3 nucleotides: TGTGCCAGCTCACCGACAGGGATGGGCACTGAAGCTTTCTTT. Protein: CASSPTGMGTEAFF.

This chain links TRBV7-9 with TRBJ2-2; 10 bases align to TRBD2. Germline V gene sequence: CDR1 SEHNR, CDR2 FQNEAQ (reference sequence). The ends lost 5 bases at V and 3 bases at J; junction bases unmatched: 3. The CDR3 loop spans 15 amino acids. CDR3 DNA: TGTGCCAGCAGCACTAGCGGGGCGCACACCGGGGAGCTGTTTTTT. Its protein is CASSTSGAHTGELFF.

DNA of the CDR3: TGCGCCAGCAGCTTAGCTACAGGGGGCATAGATGGCTACACCTTC. This sequence encodes CASSLATGGIDGYTF. The V call is TRBV5-1, the J call TRBJ1-2; TRBD1 matches 9 bases. This CDR3 comprises 15 residues. Germline values: CDR1 SGHRS, CDR2 YFSETQ. Trimming removed 2 bases from V and 6 bases from J; junction bases left unmatched: 8.